This T cell receptor (beta chain) originates from a study of T cell repertoires in cytomegalovirus infection. There are many counts of this clonotype. The CDR3 contains 15 residues. The germline CDR1 and CDR2 sequences are SGHTA and FQGNSA. V shed 1 base and J shed 4 bases, with 12 bases lying between them. TCRdb analysed the reads with MiXCR anew, one entry per CDR3 protein. The table has some 300,000 distinct CDR3 sequences, 15% to 20% seen once. The chain is built from TRBV7-2 and TRBJ2-3, with D perhaps TRBD1 or TRBD2 (7 bases each). This sequence was found in a human donor in good health (CMV status not recorded). Some clones in this sample may be carry-over from other donors' samples. Source material: PBMCs. As DNA, the CDR3 is TGTGCCAGCAGCTTAGGCAGGGGGGGCGCAGATACGCAGTATTTT. Translating it yields CASSLGRGGADTQYF.